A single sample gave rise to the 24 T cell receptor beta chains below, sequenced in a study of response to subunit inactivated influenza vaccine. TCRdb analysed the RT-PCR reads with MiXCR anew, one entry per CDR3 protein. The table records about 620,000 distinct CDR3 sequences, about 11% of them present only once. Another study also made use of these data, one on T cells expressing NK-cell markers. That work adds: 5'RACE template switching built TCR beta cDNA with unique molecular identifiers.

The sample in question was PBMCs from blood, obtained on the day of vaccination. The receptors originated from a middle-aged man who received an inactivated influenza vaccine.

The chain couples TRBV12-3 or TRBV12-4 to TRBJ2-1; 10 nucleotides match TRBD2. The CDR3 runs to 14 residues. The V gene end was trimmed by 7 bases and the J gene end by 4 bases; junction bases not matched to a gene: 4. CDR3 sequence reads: CASTAGGRYNEQFF. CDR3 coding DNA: TGTGCCAGCACAGCGGGAGGGAGATACAATGAGCAGTTCTTC.

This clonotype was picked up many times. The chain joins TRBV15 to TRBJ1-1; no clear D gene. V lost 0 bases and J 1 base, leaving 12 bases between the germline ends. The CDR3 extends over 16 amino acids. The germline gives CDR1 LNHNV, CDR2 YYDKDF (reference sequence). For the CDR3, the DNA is TGTGCCACCAGCAGAGATCAAATAGGGCAGAACACTGAAGCTTTCTTT. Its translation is CATSRDQIGQNTEAFF.

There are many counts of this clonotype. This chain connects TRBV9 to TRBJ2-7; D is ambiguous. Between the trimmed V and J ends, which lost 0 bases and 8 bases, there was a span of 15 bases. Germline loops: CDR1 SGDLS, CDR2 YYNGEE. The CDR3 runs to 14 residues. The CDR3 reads CASSVGGSSLQQYF. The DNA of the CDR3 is TGTGCCAGCAGCGTAGGGGGATCAAGCCTACAGCAGTACTTC.

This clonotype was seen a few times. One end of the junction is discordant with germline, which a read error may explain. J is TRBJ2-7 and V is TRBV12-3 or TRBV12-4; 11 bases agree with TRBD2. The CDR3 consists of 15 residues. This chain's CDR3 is CASSIAGGQSYEQYF. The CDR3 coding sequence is TGTGCCAGCAGTATAGCGGGAGGGCAATCCTACGAGCAGTACTTC.

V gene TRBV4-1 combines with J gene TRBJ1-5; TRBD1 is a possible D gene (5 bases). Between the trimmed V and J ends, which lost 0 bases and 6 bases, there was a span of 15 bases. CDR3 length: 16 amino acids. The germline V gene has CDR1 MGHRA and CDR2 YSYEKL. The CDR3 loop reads CASSQDAGRPSQPQHF. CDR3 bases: TGCGCCAGCAGCCAAGATGCAGGGAGGCCGAGTCAGCCCCAGCATTTT.

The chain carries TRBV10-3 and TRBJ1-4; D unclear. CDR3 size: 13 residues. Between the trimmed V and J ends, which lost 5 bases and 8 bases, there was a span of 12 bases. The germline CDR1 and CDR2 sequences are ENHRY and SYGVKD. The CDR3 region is CAISRTGPEKLFF. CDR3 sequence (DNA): TGTGCCATCAGTCGAACCGGGCCCGAAAAACTGTTTTTT.

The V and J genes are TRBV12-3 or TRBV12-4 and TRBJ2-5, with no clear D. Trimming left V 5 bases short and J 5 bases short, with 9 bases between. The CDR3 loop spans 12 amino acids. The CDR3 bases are TGTGCCAGCAGTGCCGGGCCCGAGACCCAGTACTTC. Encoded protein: CASSAGPETQYF.

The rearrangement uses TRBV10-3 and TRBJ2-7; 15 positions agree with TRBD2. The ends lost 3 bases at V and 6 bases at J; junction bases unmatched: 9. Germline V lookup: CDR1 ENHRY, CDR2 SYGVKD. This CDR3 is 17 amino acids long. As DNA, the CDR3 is TGTGCCATCAGTGATCCCGGGACTAGCGGGAGGACCCGCGAGCAGTACTTC. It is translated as CAISDPGTSGRTREQYF.

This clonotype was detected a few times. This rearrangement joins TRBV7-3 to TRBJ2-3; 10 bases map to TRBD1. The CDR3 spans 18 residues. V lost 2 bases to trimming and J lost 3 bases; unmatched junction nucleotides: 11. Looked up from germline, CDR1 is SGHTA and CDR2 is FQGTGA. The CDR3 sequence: CASSLVASGTGVTDTQYF. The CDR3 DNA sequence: TGTGCCAGCAGCTTAGTGGCCTCCGGGACAGGGGTTACAGATACGCAGTATTTT.

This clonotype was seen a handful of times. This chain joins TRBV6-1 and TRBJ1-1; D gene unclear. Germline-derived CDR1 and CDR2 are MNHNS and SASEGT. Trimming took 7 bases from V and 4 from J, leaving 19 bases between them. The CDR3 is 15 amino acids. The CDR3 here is CASIGPFRSATEAFF. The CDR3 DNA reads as TGTGCCAGCATTGGGCCCTTCCGATCCGCCACTGAAGCTTTCTTT.

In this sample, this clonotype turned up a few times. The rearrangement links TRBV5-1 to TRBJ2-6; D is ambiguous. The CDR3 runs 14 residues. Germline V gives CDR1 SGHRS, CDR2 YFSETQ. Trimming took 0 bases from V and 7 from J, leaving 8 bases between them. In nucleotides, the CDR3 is TGCGCCAGCAGCTTGGGGCCGATTGCCAACGTCCTGACTTTC. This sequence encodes CASSLGPIANVLTF.

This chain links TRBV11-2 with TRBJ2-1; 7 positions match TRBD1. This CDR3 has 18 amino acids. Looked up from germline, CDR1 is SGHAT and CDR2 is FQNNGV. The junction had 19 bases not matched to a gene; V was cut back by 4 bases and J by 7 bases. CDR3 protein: CASSSLGRGTVRRNEQFF. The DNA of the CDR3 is TGTGCCAGCAGCTCCCTGGGTAGGGGGACAGTCAGGAGGAATGAGCAGTTCTTC.

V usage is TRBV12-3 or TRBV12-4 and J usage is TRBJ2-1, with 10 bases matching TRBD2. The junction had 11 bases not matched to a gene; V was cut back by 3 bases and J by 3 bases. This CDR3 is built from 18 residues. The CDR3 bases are TGTGCCAGCAGTTTTATATTTGGGGAGCGGGGGGGCTACAATGAGCAGTTCTTC. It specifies CASSFIFGERGGYNEQFF.

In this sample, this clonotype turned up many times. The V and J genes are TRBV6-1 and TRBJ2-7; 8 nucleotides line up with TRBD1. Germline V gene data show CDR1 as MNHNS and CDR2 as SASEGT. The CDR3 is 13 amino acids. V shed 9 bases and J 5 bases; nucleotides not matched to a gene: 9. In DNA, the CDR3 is TGTGCCAGTGGGGCAGGGGGCATTGACGAGCAGTACTTC. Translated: CASGAGGIDEQYF.

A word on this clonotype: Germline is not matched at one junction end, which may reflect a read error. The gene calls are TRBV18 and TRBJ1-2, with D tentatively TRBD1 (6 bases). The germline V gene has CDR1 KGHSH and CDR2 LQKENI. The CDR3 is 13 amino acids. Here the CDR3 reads CACSTRDKDGYTF. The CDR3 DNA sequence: TGTGCCTGCTCAACCCGGGACAAAGATGGCTACACCTTC.

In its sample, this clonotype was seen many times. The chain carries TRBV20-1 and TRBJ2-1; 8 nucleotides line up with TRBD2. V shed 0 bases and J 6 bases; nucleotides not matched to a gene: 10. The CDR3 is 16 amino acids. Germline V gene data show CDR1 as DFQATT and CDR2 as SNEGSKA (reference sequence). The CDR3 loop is CSARDLKRELSNEQFF. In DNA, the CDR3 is TGCAGTGCTAGAGATTTAAAGCGGGAGCTAAGCAATGAGCAGTTCTTC.

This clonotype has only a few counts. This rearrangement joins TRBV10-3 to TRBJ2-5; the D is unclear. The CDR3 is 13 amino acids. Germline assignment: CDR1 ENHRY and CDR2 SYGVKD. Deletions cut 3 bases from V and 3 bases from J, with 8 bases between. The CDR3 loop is CAISDKGKETQYF. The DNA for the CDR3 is TGTGCCATCAGTGATAAGGGAAAAGAGACCCAGTACTTC.

The DNA for the CDR3 is TGTGCCAGCAGTGAGACAGGGGCGGGAAACACCATATATTTT. Protein product: CASSETGAGNTIYF. The V call is TRBV6-1, the J call TRBJ1-3; 8 bases match TRBD1. V lost 3 bases to trimming and J lost 4 bases; unmatched junction nucleotides: 2. Germline V gene sequence: CDR1 MNHNS, CDR2 SASEGT. The CDR3 contains 14 residues.

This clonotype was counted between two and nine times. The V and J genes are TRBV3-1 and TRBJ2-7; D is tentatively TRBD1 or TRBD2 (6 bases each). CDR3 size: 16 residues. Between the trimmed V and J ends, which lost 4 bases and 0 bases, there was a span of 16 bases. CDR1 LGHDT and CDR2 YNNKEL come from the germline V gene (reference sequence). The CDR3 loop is CASSPGGQGGSYEQYF. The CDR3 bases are TGTGCCAGCAGCCCTGGGGGGCAGGGAGGCTCCTACGAGCAGTACTTC.

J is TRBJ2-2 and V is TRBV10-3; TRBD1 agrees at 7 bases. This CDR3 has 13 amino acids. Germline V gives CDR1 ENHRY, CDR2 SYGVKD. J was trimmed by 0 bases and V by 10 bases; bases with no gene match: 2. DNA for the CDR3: TGTGCCACAGACAGGGCGAACACCGGGGAGCTGTTTTTT. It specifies CATDRANTGELFF.

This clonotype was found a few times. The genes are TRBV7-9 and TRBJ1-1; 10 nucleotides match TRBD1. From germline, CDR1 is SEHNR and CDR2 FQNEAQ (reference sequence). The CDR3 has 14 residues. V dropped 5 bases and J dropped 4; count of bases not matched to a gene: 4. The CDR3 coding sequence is TGTGCCAGCAGCGTCGGACAGGGGGTCACTGAAGCTTTCTTT. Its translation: CASSVGQGVTEAFF.

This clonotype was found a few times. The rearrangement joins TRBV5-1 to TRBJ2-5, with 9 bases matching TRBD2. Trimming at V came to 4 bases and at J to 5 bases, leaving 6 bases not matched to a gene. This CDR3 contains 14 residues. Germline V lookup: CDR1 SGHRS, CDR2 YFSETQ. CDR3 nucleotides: TGCGCCAGCAGCGCCGGGACTAGCCATGAGACCCAGTACTTC. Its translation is CASSAGTSHETQYF. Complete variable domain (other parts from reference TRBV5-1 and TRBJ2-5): KAGVTQTPRYLIKTRGQQVTLSCSPISGHRSVSWYQQTPGQGLQFLFEYFSETQRNKGNFPGRFSGRQFSNSRSEMNVSTLELGDSALYLCASSAGTSHETQYFGPGTRLLVL.

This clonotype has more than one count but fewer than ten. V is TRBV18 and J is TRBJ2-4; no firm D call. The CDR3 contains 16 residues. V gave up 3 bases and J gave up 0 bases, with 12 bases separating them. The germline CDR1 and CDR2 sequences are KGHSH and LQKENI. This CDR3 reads CASSPARHLAKNIQYF. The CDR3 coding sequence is TGTGCCAGCTCACCCGCCCGACACCTAGCCAAAAACATTCAGTACTTC.

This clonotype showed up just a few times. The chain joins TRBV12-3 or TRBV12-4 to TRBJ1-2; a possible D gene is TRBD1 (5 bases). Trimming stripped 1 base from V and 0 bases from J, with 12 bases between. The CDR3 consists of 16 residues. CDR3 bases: TGTGCCAGCAGTTTAGGGCAGGGCATAGCTAACTATGGCTACACCTTC. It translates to CASSLGQGIANYGYTF.